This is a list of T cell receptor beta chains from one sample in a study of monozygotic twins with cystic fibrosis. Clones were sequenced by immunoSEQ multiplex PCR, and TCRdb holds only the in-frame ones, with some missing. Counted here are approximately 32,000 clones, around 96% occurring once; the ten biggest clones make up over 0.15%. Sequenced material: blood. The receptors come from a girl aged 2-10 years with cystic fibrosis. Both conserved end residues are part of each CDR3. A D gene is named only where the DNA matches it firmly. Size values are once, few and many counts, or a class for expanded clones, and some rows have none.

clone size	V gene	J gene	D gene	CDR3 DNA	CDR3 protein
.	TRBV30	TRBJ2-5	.	TGTGCCTGGAGTGTACATCGTGCAGGACAGTACTTC	CAWSVHRAGQYF
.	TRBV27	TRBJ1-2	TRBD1	TGTGCCAGCAGTTTAGGGACAGGGAGGGTTTCGGATGGCTACACCTTC	CASSLGTGRVSDGYTF
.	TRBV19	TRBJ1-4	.	TGTGCCAGTAAATACAGGAGGACTAATGAAAAACTGTTTTTT	CASKYRRTNEKLFF
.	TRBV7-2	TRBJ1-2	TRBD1	TGTGCCAGCAGCATGCGATCGGGACAGGGGGCTAACTATGGCTACACCTTC	CASSMRSGQGANYGYTF
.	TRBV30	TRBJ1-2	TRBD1	TGTGCCTGGGGACAGGGACCCTCTGGCTACACCTTC	CAWGQGPSGYTF
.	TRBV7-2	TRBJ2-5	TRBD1	TGTGCCAGCAGCTTAGGACAGGGACAAGAGACCCAGTACTTC	CASSLGQGQETQYF
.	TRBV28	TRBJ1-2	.	TGTGCCAGCAGTTTAACGACTCTAGGGGGTGATTATGGCTACACCTTC	CASSLTTLGGDYGYTF
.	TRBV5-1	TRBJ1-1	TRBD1	TGCGCCAGCGTAGGACAGGGGGGAACTGAAGCTTTCTTT	CASVGQGGTEAFF
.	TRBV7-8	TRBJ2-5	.	TGTGCCAGCAGGGACCGATTAAGGGGAGTCCAAGAGACCCAGTACTTC	CASRDRLRGVQETQYF
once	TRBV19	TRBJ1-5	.	TGTGCCAGCACAGCTGCCGCCCCGGGGCAGCCCCAGCATTTT	CASTAAAPGQPQHF
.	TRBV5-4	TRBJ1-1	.	TGTGCCAGCAGGCCGACGATTATGGGCACTGAAGCTTTCTTT	CASRPTIMGTEAFF
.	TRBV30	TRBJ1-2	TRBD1	TGTGCCTGGATGAGGGGACAGAGGTATGGCTACACCTTC	CAWMRGQRYGYTF
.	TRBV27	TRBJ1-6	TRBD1	TGTGCCAGCAGTCCCGGACAGGATAATTCACCCCTCCACTTT	CASSPGQDNSPLHF
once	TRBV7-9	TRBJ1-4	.	TGTGCCAGCAGCTTGACGGAAGCAACTAATGAAAAACTGTTTTTT	CASSLTEATNEKLFF
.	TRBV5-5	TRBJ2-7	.	TGTGCCAGCAGCTTTGGGAGGGGGAGCTACGAGCAGTACTTC	CASSFGRGSYEQYF
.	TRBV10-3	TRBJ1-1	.	TGTGCCATCAGGAACAGGGCGTGGGGCACTGAAGCTTTCTTT	CAIRNRAWGTEAFF
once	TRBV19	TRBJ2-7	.	TGTGCCAGTAGTACCTGGGACGGTACCTACGAGCAGTACTTC	CASSTWDGTYEQYF
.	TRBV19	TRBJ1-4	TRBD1	TGTGCCAGTAGTATCGGACAGGGGGTCGGTGAAAAACTGTTTTTT	CASSIGQGVGEKLFF
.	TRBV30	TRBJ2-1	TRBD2	TGTGCCTGGAGTATACTAGCGATCGGATTCGATGAGCAGTTCTTC	CAWSILAIGFDEQFF
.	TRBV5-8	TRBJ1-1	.	TGTGCCAGCAGCTTCCAGGTAATGAACACTGAAGCTTTCTTT	CASSFQVMNTEAFF
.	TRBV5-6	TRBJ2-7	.	TGTGCCAGCAGCTCGGGCACCGAGCAGTACTTC	CASSSGTEQYF
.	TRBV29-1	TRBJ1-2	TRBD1	TGCAGCGGAGTAGGGGGCGAAGCTAACTATGGCTACACCTTC	CSGVGGEANYGYTF
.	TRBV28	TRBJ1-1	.	TGTGCCAGCAGCGACCCAATGTGGACTGAAGCTTTCTTT	CASSDPMWTEAFF
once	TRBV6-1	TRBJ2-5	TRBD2	TGTGCCAGCAGTGAACTCGCTAGCGGGGGACAAGAGACCCAGTACTTC	CASSELASGGQETQYF
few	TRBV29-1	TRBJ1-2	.	TGCAGCACGTCAGGGACTGGCTACACCTTC	CSTSGTGYTF
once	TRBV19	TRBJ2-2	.	TGTGCCAGCACACCGCCCTACTATGGCGGGGAGCTGTTTTTT	CASTPPYYGGELFF
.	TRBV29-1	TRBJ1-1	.	TGCAGCTTCAAAGCGGGGTCCCTCACTGAAGCTTTCTTT	CSFKAGSLTEAFF
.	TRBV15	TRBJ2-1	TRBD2	TGTGCCACCAGCAGAGAGGGAGCTAGCGGGGCTTACAATGAGCAGTTCTTC	CATSREGASGAYNEQFF
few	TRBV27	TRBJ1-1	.	TGTGCCAGCAGTTTGAGCCACTACACTGAAGCTTTCTTT	CASSLSHYTEAFF
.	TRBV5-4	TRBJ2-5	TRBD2	TGTGCCAGCAGCCCGAACGGCCTAGCGGAAGAGACCCAGTACTTC	CASSPNGLAEETQYF
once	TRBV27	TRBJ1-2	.	TGTGCCAGCAGTTCGGACAGAATCTATGGCTACACCTTC	CASSSDRIYGYTF
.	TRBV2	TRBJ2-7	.	TGTGCCAGCAGTGACCAGGCCTACGAGCAGTACTTC	CASSDQAYEQYF
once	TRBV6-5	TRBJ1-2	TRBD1	TGTGCCAGCAGTCCCGGACAGGGAGAATGGGGCTACACCTTC	CASSPGQGEWGYTF
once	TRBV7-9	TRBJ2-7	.	TGTGCCAGCAGCTTGAGGCGCGCGGACATAAACGAGCAGTACTTC	CASSLRRADINEQYF
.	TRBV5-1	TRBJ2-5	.	TGCGCCAGCAGCTTGGCACAAGAGACCCAGTACTTC	CASSLAQETQYF
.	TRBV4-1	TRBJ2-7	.	TGCGCCAGCAGCCAAGATGGAGACGCGGCCTACGAGCAGTACTTC	CASSQDGDAAYEQYF
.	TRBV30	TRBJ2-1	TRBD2	TGTGCCTGGAGAGGTAGCGGGAGAAGGAATGAGCAGTTCTTC	CAWRGSGRRNEQFF
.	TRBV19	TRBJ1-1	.	TGTGCCAGTAGTATGGGGGGTATGGAAGCTTTCTTT	CASSMGGMEAFF
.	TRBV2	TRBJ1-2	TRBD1	TGTGCCAGCAGACCGACAGGGAACGATGGCTACACCTTC	CASRPTGNDGYTF
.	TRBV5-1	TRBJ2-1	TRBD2	TGCGCCAGCAGCCCAAAAACTAGCGGAAAAATGTACAATGAGCAGTTCTTC	CASSPKTSGKMYNEQFF
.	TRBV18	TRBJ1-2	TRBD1	TGTGCCAGCTCATCGGACAGGGGGAACTATGGCTACACCTTC	CASSSDRGNYGYTF
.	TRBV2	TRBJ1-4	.	TGTGCCAGCAGTTCGTTGTCTTCCGAACTGTTTTTT	CASSSLSSELFF
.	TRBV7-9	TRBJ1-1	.	TGTGCCACCCAAGGAGGGGCGAACACTGAAGCTTTCTTT	CATQGGANTEAFF
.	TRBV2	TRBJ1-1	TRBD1	TGTGCCAGCATTAAATTCGGACAGGCGTTGAACACTGAAGCTTTCTTT	CASIKFGQALNTEAFF